The clone carrying this T cell receptor (beta chain) was found a few times. The sample comes from a study of response to subunit inactivated influenza vaccine. The germline V and J ends were trimmed by 0 bases and 0 bases, with 14 bases remaining between them. The germline CDR1 and CDR2 sequences are MNHEY and SVGEGT. The CDR3 is 17 residues long. TCRdb independently ran MiXCR on the RT-PCR reads; one entry per CDR3 protein. The sample consists of about 170,000 distinct CDR3 sequences, 10% to 15% of them appearing once. This same sample was also part of a study on T cells expressing NK-cell markers. That paper states: UMIs accompanied the 5'RACE template switching by which TCR beta cDNA was made. HCMV seropositivity characterized most of the eight sequenced donors, and seronegativity one. A handful of donors likewise had their CD3+CD56-NKG2C+ fraction led by these clonotypes. Questions lingered over whether expanded NKG2C+ T cell clones were HCMV-specific.

This chain links TRBV6-2 or TRBV6-3 with TRBJ1-1; no firm D call. This specimen was CD8+ T cells sorted from PBMCs, taken 12 days after vaccination. The clonotype was recovered from a man aged 50 to 60 who received an inactivated influenza vaccine. DNA for the CDR3: TGTGCCAGCAGTTACTCTCCTTTACCTAATATGAACACTGAAGCTTTCTTT. This gives the protein CASSYSPLPNMNTEAFF.